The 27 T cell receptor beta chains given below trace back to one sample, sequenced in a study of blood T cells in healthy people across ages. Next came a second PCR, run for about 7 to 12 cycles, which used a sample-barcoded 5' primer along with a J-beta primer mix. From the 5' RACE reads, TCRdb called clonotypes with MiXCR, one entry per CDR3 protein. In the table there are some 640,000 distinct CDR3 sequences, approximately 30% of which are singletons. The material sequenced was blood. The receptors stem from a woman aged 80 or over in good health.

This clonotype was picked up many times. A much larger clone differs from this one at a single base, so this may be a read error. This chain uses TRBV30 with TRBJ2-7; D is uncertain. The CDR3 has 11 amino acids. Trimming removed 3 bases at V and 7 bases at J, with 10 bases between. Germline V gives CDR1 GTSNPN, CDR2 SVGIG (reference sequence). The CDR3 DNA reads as TGTGCCTGGAGGCGAGTCTATGAGCAGTACTTC. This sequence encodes CAWRRVYEQYF.

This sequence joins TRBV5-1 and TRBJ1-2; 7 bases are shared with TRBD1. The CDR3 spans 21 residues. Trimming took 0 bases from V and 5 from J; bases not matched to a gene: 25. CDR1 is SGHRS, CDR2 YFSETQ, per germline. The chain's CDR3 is CASSLEGAHRSRGRSSYGYTF. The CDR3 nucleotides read TGCGCCAGCAGCTTGGAGGGGGCGCACCGATCGCGGGGACGATCGTCATATGGCTACACCTTC.

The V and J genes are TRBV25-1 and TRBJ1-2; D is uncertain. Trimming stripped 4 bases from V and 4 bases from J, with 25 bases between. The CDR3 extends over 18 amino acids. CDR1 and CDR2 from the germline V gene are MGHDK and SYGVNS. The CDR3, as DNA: TGTGCCAGCAGTGGCCCTACCGCCTTAGGAGGGATCTTCTATGGCTACACCTTC. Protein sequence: CASSGPTALGGIFYGYTF.

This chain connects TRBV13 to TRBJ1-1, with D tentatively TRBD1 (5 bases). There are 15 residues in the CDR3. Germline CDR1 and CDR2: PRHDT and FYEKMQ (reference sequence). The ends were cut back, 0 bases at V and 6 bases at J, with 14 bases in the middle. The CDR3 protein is CASSLGLGVGAEAFF. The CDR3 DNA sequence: TGTGCCAGCAGCTTAGGCCTGGGGGTCGGGGCTGAAGCTTTCTTT. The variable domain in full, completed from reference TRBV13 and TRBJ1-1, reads AAGVIQSPRHLIKEKRETATLKCYPIPRHDTVYWYQQGPGQDPQFLISFYEKMQSDKGSIPDRFSAQQFSDYHSELNMSSLELGDSALYFCASSLGLGVGAEAFFGQGTRLTVV.

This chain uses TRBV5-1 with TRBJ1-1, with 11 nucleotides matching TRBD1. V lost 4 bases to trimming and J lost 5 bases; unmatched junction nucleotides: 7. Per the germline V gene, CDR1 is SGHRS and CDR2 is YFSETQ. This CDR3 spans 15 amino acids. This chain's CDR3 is CASSGGQGAGTEAFF. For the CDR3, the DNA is TGCGCCAGCAGCGGCGGACAGGGGGCGGGAACTGAAGCTTTCTTT.

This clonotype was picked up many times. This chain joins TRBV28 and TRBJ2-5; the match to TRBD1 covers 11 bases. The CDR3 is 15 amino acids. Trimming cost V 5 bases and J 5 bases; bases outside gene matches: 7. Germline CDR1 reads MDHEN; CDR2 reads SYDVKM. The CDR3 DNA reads TGTGCCAGCAGTCCCTCCGGGACAGGGGGGGAGACCCAGTACTTC. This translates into CASSPSGTGGETQYF. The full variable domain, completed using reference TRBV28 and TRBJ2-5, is DVKVTQSSRYLVKRTGEKVFLECVQDMDHENMFWYRQDPGLGLRLIYFSYDVKMKEKGDIPEGYSVSREKKERFSLILESASTNQTSMYLCASSPSGTGGETQYFGPGTRLLVL.

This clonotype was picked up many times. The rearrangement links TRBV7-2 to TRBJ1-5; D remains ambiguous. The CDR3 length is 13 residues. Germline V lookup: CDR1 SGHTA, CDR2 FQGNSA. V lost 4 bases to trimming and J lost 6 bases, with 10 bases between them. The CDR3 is CASSSVVSQPQHF. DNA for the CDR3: TGTGCCAGCAGCTCGGTAGTCAGTCAGCCCCAGCATTTT.

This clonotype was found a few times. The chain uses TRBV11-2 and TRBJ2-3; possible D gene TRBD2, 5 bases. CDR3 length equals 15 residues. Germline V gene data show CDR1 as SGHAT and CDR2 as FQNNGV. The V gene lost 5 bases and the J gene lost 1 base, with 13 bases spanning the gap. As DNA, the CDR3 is TGTGCCAGCAGCCCAGCGGCTACCCGCACAGATACGCAGTATTTT. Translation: CASSPAATRTDTQYF.

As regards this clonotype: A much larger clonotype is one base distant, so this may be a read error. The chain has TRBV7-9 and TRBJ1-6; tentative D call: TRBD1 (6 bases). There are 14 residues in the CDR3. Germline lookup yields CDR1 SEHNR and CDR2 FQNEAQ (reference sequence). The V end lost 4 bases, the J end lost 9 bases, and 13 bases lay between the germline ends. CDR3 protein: CASSSTGNGSPLHF. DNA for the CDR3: TGTGCCAGCAGCTCTACAGGGAATGGTTCACCCCTCCACTTT.

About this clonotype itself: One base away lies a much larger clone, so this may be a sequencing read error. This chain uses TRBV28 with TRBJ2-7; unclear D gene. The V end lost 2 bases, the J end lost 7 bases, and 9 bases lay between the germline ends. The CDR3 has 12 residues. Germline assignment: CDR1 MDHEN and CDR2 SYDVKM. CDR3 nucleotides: TGTGCCAGCAGTTTAAAAGCGTATGAGCAGTACTTC. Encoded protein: CASSLKAYEQYF.

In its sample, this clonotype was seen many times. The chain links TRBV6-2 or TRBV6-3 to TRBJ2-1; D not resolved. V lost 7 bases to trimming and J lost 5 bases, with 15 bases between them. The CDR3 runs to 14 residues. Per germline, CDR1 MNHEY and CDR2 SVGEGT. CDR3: CASTFFATNNEQFF. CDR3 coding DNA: TGTGCCAGCACATTCTTCGCGACAAACAATGAGCAGTTCTTC.

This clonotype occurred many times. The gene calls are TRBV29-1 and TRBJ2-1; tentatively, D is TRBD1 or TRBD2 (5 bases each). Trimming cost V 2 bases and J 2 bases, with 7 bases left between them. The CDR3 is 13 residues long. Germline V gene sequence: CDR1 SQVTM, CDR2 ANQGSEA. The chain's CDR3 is CSVEWDPYNEQFF. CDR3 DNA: TGCAGCGTTGAATGGGACCCCTACAATGAGCAGTTCTTC.

The CDR3 is CASSQVLVDRLPYNEQFF. For the CDR3, the DNA is TGTGCCAGCAGCCAAGTTTTGGTTGACAGGCTACCTTACAATGAGCAGTTCTTC. The V call is TRBV3-1, the J call TRBJ2-1; maybe TRBD1 (6 bases). Trimming left V 1 base short and J 4 bases short, with 20 bases between. This CDR3 comprises 18 residues. Germline V gene sequence: CDR1 LGHDT, CDR2 YNNKEL (reference sequence).

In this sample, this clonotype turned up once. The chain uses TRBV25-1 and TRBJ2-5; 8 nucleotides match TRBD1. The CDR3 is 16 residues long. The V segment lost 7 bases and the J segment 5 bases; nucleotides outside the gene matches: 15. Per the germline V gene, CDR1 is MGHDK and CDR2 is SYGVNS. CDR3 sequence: CASTRKPSGGMETQYF. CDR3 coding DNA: TGTGCCAGCACCCGAAAACCATCAGGGGGCATGGAGACCCAGTACTTC.

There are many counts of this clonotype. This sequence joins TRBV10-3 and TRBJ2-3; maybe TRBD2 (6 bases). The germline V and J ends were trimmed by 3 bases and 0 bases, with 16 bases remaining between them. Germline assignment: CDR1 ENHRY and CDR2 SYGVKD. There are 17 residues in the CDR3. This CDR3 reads CAISEGGEVGSTDTQYF. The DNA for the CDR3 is TGTGCCATCAGTGAAGGTGGGGAGGTCGGGAGCACAGATACGCAGTATTTT.

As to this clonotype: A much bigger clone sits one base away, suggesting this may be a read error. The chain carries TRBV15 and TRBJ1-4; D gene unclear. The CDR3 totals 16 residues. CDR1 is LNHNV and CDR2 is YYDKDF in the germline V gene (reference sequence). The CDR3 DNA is TGTGCCACCGGCAGAGGAGACCCTGTAACTAATGAAAAACTGTTTTTT. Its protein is CATGRGDPVTNEKLFF.

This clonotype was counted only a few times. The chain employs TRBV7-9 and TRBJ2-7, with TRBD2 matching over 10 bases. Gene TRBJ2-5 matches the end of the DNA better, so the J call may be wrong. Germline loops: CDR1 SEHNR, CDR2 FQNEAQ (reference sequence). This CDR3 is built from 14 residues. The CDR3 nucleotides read TGTGCCAGCAGCAAGAGGACTAGCGGAGAGACCCAGTACTTC. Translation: CASSKRTSGETQYF.

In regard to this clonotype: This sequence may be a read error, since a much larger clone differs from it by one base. CDR3 sequence (DNA): TGTGCCAGCAGGGCAGATGGGGGGCAAGAGACCCAGTACTTC. Translated: CASRADGGQETQYF. The chain carries TRBV28 and TRBJ2-5, with D perhaps TRBD2 (6 bases). This CDR3 contains 14 residues. Germline CDR1 reads MDHEN; CDR2 reads SYDVKM. Trimming pared 6 bases from V and 2 bases from J, leaving 13 bases between.

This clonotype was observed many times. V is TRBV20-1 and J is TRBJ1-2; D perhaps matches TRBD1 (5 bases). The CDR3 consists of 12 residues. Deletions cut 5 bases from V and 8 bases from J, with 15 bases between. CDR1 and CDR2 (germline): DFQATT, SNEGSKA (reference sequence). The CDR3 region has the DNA TGCAGTGCTGAATCGGGACTTGTCGGCTACACCTTC. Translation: CSAESGLVGYTF.

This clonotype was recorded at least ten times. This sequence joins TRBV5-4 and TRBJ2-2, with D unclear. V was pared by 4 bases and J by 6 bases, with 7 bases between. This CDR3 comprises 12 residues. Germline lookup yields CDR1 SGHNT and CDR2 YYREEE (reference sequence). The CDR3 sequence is CASSNGPGELFF. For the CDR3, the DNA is TGTGCCAGCAGCAACGGCCCCGGGGAGCTGTTTTTT.

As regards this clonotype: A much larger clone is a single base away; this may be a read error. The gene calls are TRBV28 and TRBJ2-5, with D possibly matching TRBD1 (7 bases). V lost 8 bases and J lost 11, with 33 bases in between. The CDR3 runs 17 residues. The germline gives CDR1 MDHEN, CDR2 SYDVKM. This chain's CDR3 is CASPPPGGGLLNNEQYF. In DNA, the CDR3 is TGTGCCAGCCCGCCCCCCGGAGGGGGCCTACTCAACAATGAGCAGTACTTC.

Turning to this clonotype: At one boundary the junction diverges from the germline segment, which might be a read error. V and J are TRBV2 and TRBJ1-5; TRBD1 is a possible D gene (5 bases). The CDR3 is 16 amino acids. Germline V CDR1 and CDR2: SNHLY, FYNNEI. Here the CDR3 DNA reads TGTGCCGGCAGTGGCTTACACGGGACCGGTGGAAAGCCCCAGCATTTT. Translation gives CAGSGLHGTGGKPQHF.

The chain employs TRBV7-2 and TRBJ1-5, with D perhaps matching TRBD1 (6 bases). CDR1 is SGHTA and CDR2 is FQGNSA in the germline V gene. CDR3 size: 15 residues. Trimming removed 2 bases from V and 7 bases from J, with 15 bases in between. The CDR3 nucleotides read TGTGCCAGCAGCTTACAGGGGAGGAGGGAGCAGCCCCAGCATTTT. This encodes CASSLQGRREQPQHF.

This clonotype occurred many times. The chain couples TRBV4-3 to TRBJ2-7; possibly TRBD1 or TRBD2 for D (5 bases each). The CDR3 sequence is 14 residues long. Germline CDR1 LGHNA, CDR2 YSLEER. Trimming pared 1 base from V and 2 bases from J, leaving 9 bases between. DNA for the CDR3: TGCGCCAGCAGCCAAGTGGGGGTACCCTACGAGCAGTACTTC. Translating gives CASSQVGVPYEQYF.

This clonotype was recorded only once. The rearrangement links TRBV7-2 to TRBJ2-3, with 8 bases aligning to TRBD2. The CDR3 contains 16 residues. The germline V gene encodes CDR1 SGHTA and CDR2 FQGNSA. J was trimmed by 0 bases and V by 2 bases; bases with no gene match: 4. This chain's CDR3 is CASSLKGGRSTDTQYF. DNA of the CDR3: TGTGCCAGCAGCTTAAAAGGCGGGAGGAGCACAGATACGCAGTATTTT.

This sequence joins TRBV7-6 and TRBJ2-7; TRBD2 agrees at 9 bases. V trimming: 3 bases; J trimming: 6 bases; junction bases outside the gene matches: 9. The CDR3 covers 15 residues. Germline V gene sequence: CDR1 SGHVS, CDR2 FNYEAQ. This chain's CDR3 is CASSLGASGNSEQYF. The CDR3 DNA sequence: TGTGCCAGCAGCTTGGGGGCTAGCGGGAACAGCGAGCAGTACTTC.

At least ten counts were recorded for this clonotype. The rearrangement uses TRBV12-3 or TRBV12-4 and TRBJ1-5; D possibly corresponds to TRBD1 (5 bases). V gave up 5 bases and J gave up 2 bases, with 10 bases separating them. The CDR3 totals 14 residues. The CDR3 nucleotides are TGTGCCAGCAGTCCAGGGTTGGGCAATCAGCCCCAGCATTTT. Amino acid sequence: CASSPGLGNQPQHF.